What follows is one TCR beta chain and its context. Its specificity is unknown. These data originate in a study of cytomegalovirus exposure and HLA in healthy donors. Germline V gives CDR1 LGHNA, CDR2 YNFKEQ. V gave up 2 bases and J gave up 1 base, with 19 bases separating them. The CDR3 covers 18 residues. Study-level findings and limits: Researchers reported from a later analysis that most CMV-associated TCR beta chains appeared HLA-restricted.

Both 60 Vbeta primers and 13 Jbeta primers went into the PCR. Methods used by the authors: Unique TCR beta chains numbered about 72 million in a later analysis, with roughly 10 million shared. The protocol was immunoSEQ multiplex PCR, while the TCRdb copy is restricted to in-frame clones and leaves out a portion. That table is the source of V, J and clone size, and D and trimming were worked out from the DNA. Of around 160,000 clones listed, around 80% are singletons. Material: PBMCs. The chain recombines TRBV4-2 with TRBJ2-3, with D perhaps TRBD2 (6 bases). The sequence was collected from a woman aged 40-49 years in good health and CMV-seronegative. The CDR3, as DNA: TGTGCCAGCAGCCAACCCCTGGCTAGCGAAGGGGGCACAGATACGCAGTATTTT. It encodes CASSQPLASEGGTDTQYF.